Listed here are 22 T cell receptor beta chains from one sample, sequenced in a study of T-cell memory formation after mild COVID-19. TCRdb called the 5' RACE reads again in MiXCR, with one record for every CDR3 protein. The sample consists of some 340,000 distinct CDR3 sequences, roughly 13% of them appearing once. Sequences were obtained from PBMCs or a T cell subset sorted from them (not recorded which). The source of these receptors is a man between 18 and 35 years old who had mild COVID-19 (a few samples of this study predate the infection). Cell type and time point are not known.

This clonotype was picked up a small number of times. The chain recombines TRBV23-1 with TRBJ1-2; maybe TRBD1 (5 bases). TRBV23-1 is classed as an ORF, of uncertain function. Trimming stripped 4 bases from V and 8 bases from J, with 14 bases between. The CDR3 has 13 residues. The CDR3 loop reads CASSRRARDGYTF. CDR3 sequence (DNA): TGCGCCAGCAGTCGGAGAGCTCGGGACGGCTACACCTTC.

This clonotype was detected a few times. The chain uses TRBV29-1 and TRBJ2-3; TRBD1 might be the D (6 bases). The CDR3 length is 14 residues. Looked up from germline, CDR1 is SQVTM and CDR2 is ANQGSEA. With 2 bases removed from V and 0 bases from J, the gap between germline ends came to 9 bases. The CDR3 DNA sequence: TGCAGCGTTGAAAACAGGGTGAGCACAGATACGCAGTATTTT. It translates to CSVENRVSTDTQYF.

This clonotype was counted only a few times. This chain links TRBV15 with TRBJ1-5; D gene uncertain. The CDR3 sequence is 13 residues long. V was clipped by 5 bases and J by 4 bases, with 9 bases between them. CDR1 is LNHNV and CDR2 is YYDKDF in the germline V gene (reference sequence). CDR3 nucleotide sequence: TGTGCCACCAGCCCGCATTTAAATCAGCCCCAGCATTTT. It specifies CATSPHLNQPQHF. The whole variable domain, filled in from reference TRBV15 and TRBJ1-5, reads DAMVIQNPRYQVTQFGKPVTLSCSQTLNHNVMYWYQQKSSQAPKLLFHYYDKDFNNEADTPDNFQSRRPNTSFCFLDIRSPGLGDTAMYLCATSPHLNQPQHFGDGTRLSIL.

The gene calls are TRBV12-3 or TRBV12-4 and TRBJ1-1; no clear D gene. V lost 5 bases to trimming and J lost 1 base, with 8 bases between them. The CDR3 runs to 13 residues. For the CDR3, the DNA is TGTGCCAGCAGTACGGGAGAGAACACTGAAGCTTTCTTT. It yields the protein CASSTGENTEAFF.

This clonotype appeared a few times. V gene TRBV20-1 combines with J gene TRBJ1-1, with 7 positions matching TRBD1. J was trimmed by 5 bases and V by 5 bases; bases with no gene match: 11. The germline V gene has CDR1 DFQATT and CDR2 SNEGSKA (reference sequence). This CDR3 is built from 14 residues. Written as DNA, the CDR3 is TGCAGTGCTGCAGGGGGAGCCCCGCGGACTGAAGCTTTCTTT. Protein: CSAAGGAPRTEAFF.

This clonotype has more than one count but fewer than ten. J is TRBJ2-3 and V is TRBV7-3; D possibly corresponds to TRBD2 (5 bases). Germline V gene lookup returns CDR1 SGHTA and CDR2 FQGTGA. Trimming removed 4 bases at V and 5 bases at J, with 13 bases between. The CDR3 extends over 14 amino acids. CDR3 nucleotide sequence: TGTGCCAGCAGCTCCCGGAACCGGGGAGATACGCAGTATTTT. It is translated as CASSSRNRGDTQYF.

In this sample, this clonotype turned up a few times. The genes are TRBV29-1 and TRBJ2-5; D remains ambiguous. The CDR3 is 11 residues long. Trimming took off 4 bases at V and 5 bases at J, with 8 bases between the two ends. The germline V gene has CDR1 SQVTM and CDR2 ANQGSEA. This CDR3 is CSVVRWETQYF. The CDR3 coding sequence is TGCAGCGTTGTACGGTGGGAGACCCAGTACTTC.

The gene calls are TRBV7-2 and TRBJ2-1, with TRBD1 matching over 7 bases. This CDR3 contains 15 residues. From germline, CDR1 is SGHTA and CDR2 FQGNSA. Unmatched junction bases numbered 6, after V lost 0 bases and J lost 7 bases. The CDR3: CASSLATGVDNEQFF. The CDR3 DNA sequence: TGTGCCAGCAGCTTAGCAACAGGGGTGGATAATGAGCAGTTCTTC.

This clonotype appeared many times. CDR3: CASGQMNTEAFF. As DNA, the CDR3 is TGTGCCAGCGGTCAGATGAACACTGAAGCTTTCTTT. The chain couples TRBV4-2 to TRBJ1-1; no clear D. Germline assignment: CDR1 LGHNA and CDR2 YNFKEQ. The CDR3 consists of 12 residues. The V and J ends lost 8 bases and 0 bases respectively, with 7 bases between them.

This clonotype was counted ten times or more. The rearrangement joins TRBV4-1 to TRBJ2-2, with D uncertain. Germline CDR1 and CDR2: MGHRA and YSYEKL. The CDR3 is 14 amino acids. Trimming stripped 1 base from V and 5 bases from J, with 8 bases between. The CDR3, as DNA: TGCGCCAGCAGCCAAGGGTGGAATACCGGGGAGCTGTTTTTT. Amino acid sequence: CASSQGWNTGELFF.

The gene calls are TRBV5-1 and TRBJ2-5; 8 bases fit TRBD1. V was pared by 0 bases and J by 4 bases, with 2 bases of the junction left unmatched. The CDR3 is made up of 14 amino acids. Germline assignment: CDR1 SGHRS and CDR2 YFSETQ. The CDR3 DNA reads TGCGCCAGCAGCTTGGTACAGGGGGGAGAGACCCAGTACTTC. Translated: CASSLVQGGETQYF.

This CDR3 is CASSPGAGGNSPLHF. Written as DNA, the CDR3 is TGCGCCAGCAGCCCCGGGGCAGGGGGTAATTCACCCCTCCACTTT. The genes are TRBV4-1 and TRBJ1-6; 7 nucleotides line up with TRBD1. The V segment lost 4 bases and the J segment 6 bases; nucleotides outside the gene matches: 6. The germline gives CDR1 MGHRA, CDR2 YSYEKL. The CDR3 spans 15 residues.

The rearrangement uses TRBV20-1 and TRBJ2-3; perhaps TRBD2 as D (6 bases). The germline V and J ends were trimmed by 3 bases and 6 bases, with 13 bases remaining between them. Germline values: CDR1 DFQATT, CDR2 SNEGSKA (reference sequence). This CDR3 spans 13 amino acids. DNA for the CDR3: TGCAGTGCTAGTTTACTGGCGGGGGATACGCAGTATTTT. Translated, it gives CSASLLAGDTQYF.

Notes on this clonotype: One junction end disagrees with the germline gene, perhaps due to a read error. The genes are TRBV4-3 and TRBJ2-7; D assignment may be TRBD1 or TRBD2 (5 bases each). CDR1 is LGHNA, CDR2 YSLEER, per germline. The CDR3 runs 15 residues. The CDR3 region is CASSQDRDGAYDQYF. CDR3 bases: TGCGCCAGCAGCCAAGATCGGGACGGAGCCTACGATCAGTACTTC.

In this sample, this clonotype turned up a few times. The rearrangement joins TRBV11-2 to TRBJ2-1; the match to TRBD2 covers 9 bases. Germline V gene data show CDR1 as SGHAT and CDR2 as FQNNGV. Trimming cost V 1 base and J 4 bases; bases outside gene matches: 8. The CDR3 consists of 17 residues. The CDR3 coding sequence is TGTGCCAGCAGCTTAGGGCTTAATAGCGGGGGATACAATGAGCAGTTCTTC. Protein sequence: CASSLGLNSGGYNEQFF.

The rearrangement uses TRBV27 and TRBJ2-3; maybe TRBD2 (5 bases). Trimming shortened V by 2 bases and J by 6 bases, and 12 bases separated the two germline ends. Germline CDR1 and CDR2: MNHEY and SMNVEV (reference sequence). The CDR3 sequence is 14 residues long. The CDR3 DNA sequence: TGTGCCAGCAGTTTACTCCTTTCGGGGGATACGCAGTATTTT. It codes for CASSLLLSGDTQYF.

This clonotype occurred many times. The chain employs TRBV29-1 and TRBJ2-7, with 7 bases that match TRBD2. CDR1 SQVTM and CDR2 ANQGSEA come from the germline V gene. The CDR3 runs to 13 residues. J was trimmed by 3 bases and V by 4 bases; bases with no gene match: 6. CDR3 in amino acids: CSVGIGGGYEQYF. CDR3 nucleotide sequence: TGCAGCGTTGGGATTGGCGGGGGCTACGAGCAGTACTTC.

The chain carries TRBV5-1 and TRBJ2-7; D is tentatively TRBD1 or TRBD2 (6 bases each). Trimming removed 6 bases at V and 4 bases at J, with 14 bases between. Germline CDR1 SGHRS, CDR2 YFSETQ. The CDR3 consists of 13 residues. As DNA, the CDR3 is TGCGCCAGCACCCCGACAGGACTATACGAGCAGTACTTC. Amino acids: CASTPTGLYEQYF.

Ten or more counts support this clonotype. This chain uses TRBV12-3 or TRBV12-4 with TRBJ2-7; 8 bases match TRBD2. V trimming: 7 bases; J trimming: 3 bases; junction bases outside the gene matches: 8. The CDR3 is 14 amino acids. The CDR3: CASTAGGEVYEQYV. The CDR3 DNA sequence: TGTGCCAGCACCGCGGGGGGAGAAGTCTACGAGCAGTACGTC.

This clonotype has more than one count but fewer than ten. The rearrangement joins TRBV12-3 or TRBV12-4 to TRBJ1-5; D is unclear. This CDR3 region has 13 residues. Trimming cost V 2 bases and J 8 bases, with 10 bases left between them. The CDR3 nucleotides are TGTGCCAGCAGTTTAAGTTCCCAGGAGCCCCAGCATTTT. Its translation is CASSLSSQEPQHF.

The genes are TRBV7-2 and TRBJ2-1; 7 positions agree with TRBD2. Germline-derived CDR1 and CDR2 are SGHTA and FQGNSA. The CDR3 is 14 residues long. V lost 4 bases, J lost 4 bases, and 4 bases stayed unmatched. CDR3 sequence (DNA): TGTGCCAGCAGCTCTCCGGGACTATACAATGAGCAGTTCTTC. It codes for CASSSPGLYNEQFF.

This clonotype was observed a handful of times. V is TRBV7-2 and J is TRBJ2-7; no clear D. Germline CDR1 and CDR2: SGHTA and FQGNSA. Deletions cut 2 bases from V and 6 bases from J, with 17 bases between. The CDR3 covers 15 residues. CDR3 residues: CASSLKWFPPGEQYF. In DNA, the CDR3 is TGTGCCAGCAGCTTAAAGTGGTTCCCCCCTGGCGAGCAGTACTTC.